Each of the 21 T cell receptor beta chains below was sequenced from the same sample in a study of T cells in Graves' hyperthyroidism and ophthalmopathy. TCR beta CDR3 region amplification was performed from RNA transcripts. A set of HTBI primers served as the primers for a first-round RT-PCR of the TCR CDR3. TCRdb ran MiXCR on the multiplex PCR reads and lists one entry per CDR3 protein. Of about half a million distinct CDR3 sequences detected, approximately 20% appear once; the ten largest clones hold about 45%. What was sequenced was blood. The receptors were sampled from a man aged 40-50 years with Graves' ophthalmopathy.

As regards this clonotype: An end of the junction differs from the germline gene, which may be a read error. The V call is TRBV13, the J call TRBJ2-7, with TRBD2 matching 8 bases. There are 15 residues in the CDR3. Germline V CDR1 and CDR2: PRHDT, FYEKMQ (reference sequence). CDR3 bases: TGCGCCAGCAGCCAAAACCGCGGGGGGAGCTACGAGCAGTACTTC. This translates into CASSQNRGGSYEQYF. Supplemented by reference TRBV13 and TRBJ2-7, the full variable domain reads AAGVIQSPRHLIKEKRETATLKCYPIPRHDTVYWYQQGPGQDPQFLISFYEKMQSDKGSIPDRFSAQQFSDYHSELNMSSLELGDSALYFCASSQNRGGSYEQYFGPGTRLTVT.

The gene calls are TRBV13 and TRBJ1-2; D might be TRBD1 (5 bases). Trimming stripped 6 bases from V and 8 bases from J, with 13 bases between. CDR3 size: 12 residues. Germline V lookup: CDR1 PRHDT, CDR2 FYEKMQ (reference sequence). The CDR3 spells CASRWGTGGYTF. The CDR3 bases are TGTGCCAGCAGATGGGGCACCGGGGGCTACACCTTC.

V usage is TRBV19 and J usage is TRBJ2-7, with TRBD1 as a possible D gene (5 bases). The CDR3 runs to 14 residues. In germline, CDR1 is LNHDA, CDR2 SQIVND (reference sequence). Trimming removed 3 bases from V and 2 bases from J, with 11 bases in between. Here the CDR3 DNA reads TGTGCCAGTAGTATCACAGGTTATGCCTACGAGCAGTACTTC. Its protein is CASSITGYAYEQYF.

CDR3 loop: CASAQGARYEAFF. CDR3 nucleotide sequence: TGTGCCAGCGCTCAGGGGGCGCGATATGAAGCTTTCTTT. The genes are TRBV19 and TRBJ1-1; TRBD1 agrees at 8 bases. Trimming cost V 9 bases and J 7 bases; bases outside gene matches: 10. Germline V gene sequence: CDR1 LNHDA, CDR2 SQIVND (reference sequence). This CDR3 comprises 13 residues.

This chain links TRBV29-1 with TRBJ1-2; D is possibly TRBD1 (5 bases). Deletions cut 6 bases from V and 7 bases from J, with 15 bases between. Germline CDR1 and CDR2: SQVTM and ANQGSEA. The CDR3 is 12 amino acids. The CDR3 sequence: CSVTGTLGGYTF. The CDR3 DNA reads TGCAGCGTGACCGGGACTTTAGGTGGCTACACCTTC.

There are many counts of this clonotype. The chain joins TRBV28 to TRBJ2-5; 10 nucleotides line up with TRBD1. The V and J ends lost 5 bases and 4 bases, in that order; junction bases with no gene match: 16. The CDR3 covers 18 residues. Germline V gives CDR1 MDHEN, CDR2 SYDVKM. The CDR3 DNA reads as TGTGCCAGCAGTACCCCCTTTCGAGGACAGGGGGATCTAGAGACCCAGTACTTC. It is translated as CASSTPFRGQGDLETQYF.

This clonotype has just a few counts. V is TRBV7-9 and J is TRBJ2-2; 11 bases match TRBD1. The CDR3 is made up of 15 amino acids. Trimming at V came to 8 bases and at J to 7 bases, leaving 9 bases not matched to a gene. The germline gives CDR1 SEHNR, CDR2 FQNEAQ (reference sequence). This CDR3 is CASRTGQGEGGELFF. CDR3 DNA: TGTGCCAGCCGGACGGGACAGGGGGAAGGCGGGGAGCTGTTTTTT.

This clonotype was observed at least ten times. The V gene is TRBV3-1, the J gene TRBJ2-5, with TRBD2 matching 7 bases. Germline V CDR1 and CDR2: LGHDT, YNNKEL (reference sequence). With 1 base clipped from V and 5 bases from J, the junction kept 7 bases outside the gene matches. CDR3 length equals 15 residues. The CDR3 loop is CASSQAYSGTETQYF. For the CDR3, the DNA is TGTGCCAGCAGCCAAGCCTACAGCGGGACGGAGACCCAGTACTTC.

V and J are TRBV6-4 and TRBJ1-4; D gene uncertain. Trimming took off 5 bases at V and 10 bases at J, with 8 bases between the two ends. This CDR3 spans 11 amino acids. CDR1 is MRHNA and CDR2 is SNTAGT in the germline V gene. The CDR3 reads CASSYGSKLFF. Written as DNA, the CDR3 is TGTGCCAGCAGTTACGGGTCAAAACTGTTTTTT.

V gene TRBV18 combines with J gene TRBJ2-3; D is unresolved. Germline V gene data show CDR1 as KGHSH and CDR2 as LQKENI. The CDR3 spans 18 residues. V was pared by 3 bases and J by 0 bases, with 19 bases between. CDR3 in DNA: TGTGCCAGCTCACCCCCTTCGGCTCTATCCAGGAGCACAGATACGCAGTATTTT. Its protein product is CASSPPSALSRSTDTQYF.

The chain combines TRBV6-1 with TRBJ2-2; 9 nucleotides align to TRBD2. This CDR3 is 14 amino acids long. V lost 11 bases, J lost 2 bases, and 6 bases stayed unmatched. The V gene's germline CDR1 is MNHNS and CDR2 SASEGT. The CDR3 sequence: CAGQAGGNTGELFF. CDR3 sequence (DNA): TGTGCCGGGCAAGCGGGAGGTAACACCGGGGAGCTGTTTTTT.

At least ten counts were recorded for this clonotype. The chain has TRBV27 and TRBJ2-7; TRBD2 agrees at 7 bases. The CDR3 totals 15 residues. V lost 2 bases, J lost 4 bases, and 8 bases stayed unmatched. Per the germline V gene, CDR1 is MNHEY and CDR2 is SMNVEV (reference sequence). Here the CDR3 reads CASSLLGGTLYEQYF. In DNA, the CDR3 is TGTGCCAGCAGTTTACTGGGAGGGACCCTTTACGAGCAGTACTTC.

The chain has TRBV4-2 and TRBJ2-5; tentatively, D is TRBD2 (6 bases). The CDR3 has 15 residues. V gave up 2 bases and J gave up 5 bases, with 15 bases separating them. Germline V gives CDR1 LGHNA, CDR2 YNFKEQ. CDR3 sequence: CASSQFLPGEETQYF. The CDR3, as DNA: TGTGCCAGCAGCCAATTTTTACCGGGAGAGGAGACCCAGTACTTC.

This clonotype was picked up a small number of times. The rearrangement joins TRBV4-1 to TRBJ1-4; 7 nucleotides line up with TRBD1. V dropped 4 bases and J dropped 0; count of bases not matched to a gene: 11. The CDR3 loop spans 18 amino acids. CDR1 is MGHRA, CDR2 YSYEKL, per germline. CDR3 nucleotides: TGCGCCAGCAGCCCTTTGGGGACAGCTTCCGCAACTAATGAAAAACTGTTTTTT. Translated: CASSPLGTASATNEKLFF.

This clonotype was seen many times. The chain is built from TRBV2 and TRBJ2-3; 10 nucleotides agree with TRBD2. The trim removed 8 bases at V and 2 bases at J, leaving 10 bases unmatched. CDR3 length equals 16 residues. Germline CDR1 reads SNHLY; CDR2 reads FYNNEI. CDR3 DNA sequence: TGTGCCAGCCGCGAACTCCTAGCGGGAGACACAGATACGCAGTATTTT. Translating it yields CASRELLAGDTDTQYF.

This clonotype was seen repeatedly, ten times or more. The chain uses TRBV7-9 and TRBJ2-7; maybe TRBD1 (5 bases). The CDR3 contains 12 residues. The germline V and J ends were trimmed by 3 bases and 2 bases, with 5 bases remaining between them. CDR1 and CDR2 from the germline V gene are SEHNR and FQNEAQ (reference sequence). CDR3 DNA sequence: TGTGCCAGCAGCTTGACAGCCTACGAGCAGTACTTC. This translates into CASSLTAYEQYF.

This clonotype was detected a few times. The chain combines TRBV14 with TRBJ2-3; D perhaps matches TRBD2 (6 bases). In germline, CDR1 is SGHDN, CDR2 FVKESK. V shed 4 bases and J shed 2 bases, with 16 bases lying between them. The CDR3 runs 16 residues. CDR3 region: CASSLDFSGDTDTQYF. In DNA form, the CDR3 reads TGTGCCAGCAGCCTCGACTTTAGCGGCGACACAGATACGCAGTATTTT. Looking up the rest from reference TRBV14 and TRBJ2-3 gives the full variable domain: EAGVTQFPSHSVIEKGQTVTLRCDPISGHDNLYWYRRVMGKEIKFLLHFVKESKQDESGMPNNRFLAERTGGTYSTLKVQPAELEDSGVYFCASSLDFSGDTDTQYFGPGTRLTVL.

This clonotype was counted many times. The rearrangement links TRBV7-8 to TRBJ1-4; D is uncertain. CDR1 and CDR2 (germline): SGHVS, FQNEAQ. V was trimmed by 2 bases and J by 5 bases, leaving 9 bases between them. CDR3 size: 14 residues. The CDR3 reads CASSLTLPNEKLFF. The DNA for the CDR3 is TGTGCCAGCAGCTTAACCCTACCGAATGAAAAACTGTTTTTT. Combining the CDR3 with reference TRBV7-8 and TRBJ1-4 gives the whole variable domain GAGVSQSPRYKVAKRGQDVALRCDPISGHVSLFWYQQALGQGPEFLTYFQNEAQLDKSGLPSDRFFAERPEGSVSTLKIQRTQQEDSAVYLCASSLTLPNEKLFFGSGTQLSVL.

This clonotype was seen a few times. This chain connects TRBV5-1 to TRBJ2-7; tentatively, D is TRBD1 (5 bases). The CDR3 contains 15 residues. Between the trimmed V and J ends, which lost 0 bases and 5 bases, there was a span of 15 bases. CDR1 is SGHRS and CDR2 is YFSETQ in the germline V gene. The CDR3 sequence: CASSLGQGRVDEQYF. In DNA, the CDR3 is TGCGCCAGCAGCTTGGGGCAGGGTCGGGTCGACGAGCAGTACTTC.

V gene TRBV20-1 combines with J gene TRBJ2-1, with 7 bases lining up with TRBD2. J was trimmed by 10 bases and V by 3 bases; bases with no gene match: 12. CDR1 is DFQATT, CDR2 SNEGSKA, per germline (reference sequence). CDR3 length equals 14 residues. CDR3 sequence (DNA): TGCAGTGCTAGTGTCCCGAAGCGGGACGACGAGCAGTTCTTC. Protein: CSASVPKRDDEQFF.

The chain combines TRBV6-2 or TRBV6-3 with TRBJ2-1; TRBD2 agrees at 7 bases. CDR1 and CDR2 from the germline V gene are MNHEY and SVGEGT. The CDR3 covers 15 residues. The V and J ends lost 2 bases and 7 bases, in that order; junction bases with no gene match: 8. CDR3 loop: CASSYHIGLGNEQFF. In DNA, the CDR3 is TGTGCCAGCAGTTACCACATCGGACTAGGGAATGAGCAGTTCTTC.